Reported below is one T cell receptor beta chain. CDR1 and CDR2 (germline): SGHTA, FQGNSA. This CDR3 comprises 15 residues. The source of the sample is a study of T cells expressing NK-cell markers. TCRdb re-called the 5' RACE reads and gives one entry per CDR3 protein, without DNA. This listing includes approximately 110,000 distinct CDR3 sequences. The sample comprised blood T cells: a sorted CD56 or NKG2C T cell subset, CD4+ or CD8+ T cells, or bulk PBMC T cells (not recorded which). V gene TRBV7-2 combines with J gene TRBJ2-7; checking the TCRdb D call of TRBD2 is not possible without DNA. This receptor was taken from a woman aged 18-70 years in good health. CDR3 loop: CASSLPLQVGFEQYF.